Presented here are 4 T cell receptor beta chains from one specimen sequenced in a study of shared clonotypes between healthy human individuals. Using immunoSEQ multiplex PCR, the repertoire was profiled, and TCRdb retains in-frame clones only, with some absent. The table has 300,000 to 400,000 clones, roughly 80% seen once; the top ten hold 8% to 13%. Sequencing was done on a sample of memory CD4+ T cells sorted from blood. Regarding subset: CD45RA-negative fraction. The receptors were sampled from a man aged 25 to 45 in good health.

The chain recombines TRBV2 with TRBJ1-5, with D maybe TRBD1 (5 bases). The CDR3 is 14 residues long. CDR1 is SNHLY and CDR2 is FYNNEI in the germline V gene. V shed 6 bases and J shed 0 bases, with 9 bases lying between them. CDR3 nucleotides: TGTGCCAGCAGCTACAGGTCTAGCAATCAGCCCCAGCATTTT. Translated, it gives CASSYRSSNQPQHF.

This rearrangement joins TRBV29-1 to TRBJ1-1, with D possibly matching TRBD1 (6 bases). V gave up 3 bases and J gave up 5 bases, with 16 bases separating them. The CDR3 has 14 residues. CDR1 and CDR2 (germline): SQVTM, ANQGSEA. CDR3 sequence reads: CSVDATGSGTEAFF. CDR3 nucleotides: TGCAGCGTTGATGCTACAGGGTCTGGGACTGAAGCTTTCTTT.

As DNA, the CDR3 is TGCAGTGCCGGACTCGGGGATACGCAGTATTTT. The encoded protein is CSAGLGDTQYF. The V gene is TRBV20-1, the J gene TRBJ2-3, with D possibly matching TRBD2 (5 bases). Trimming pared 6 bases from V and 6 bases from J, leaving 10 bases between. The germline CDR1 and CDR2 sequences are DFQATT and SNEGSKA (reference sequence). The length of the CDR3 is 11 residues.

This clone has a single count. J is TRBJ2-7 and V is TRBV5-6; D tentatively reads TRBD1 or TRBD2 (5 bases each). Trimming took off 2 bases at V and 7 bases at J, with 13 bases between the two ends. The CDR3 extends over 13 amino acids. CDR1 and CDR2 (germline): SGHDT, YYEEEE. CDR3 sequence: CASSFGGWGEQYF. The DNA for the CDR3 is TGTGCCAGCAGCTTTGGGGGATGGGGTGAGCAGTACTTC.